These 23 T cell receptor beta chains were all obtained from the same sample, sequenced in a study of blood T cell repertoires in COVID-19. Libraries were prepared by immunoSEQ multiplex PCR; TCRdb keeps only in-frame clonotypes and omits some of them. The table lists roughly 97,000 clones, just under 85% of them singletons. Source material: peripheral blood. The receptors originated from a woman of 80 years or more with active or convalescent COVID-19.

The CDR3 loop reads CATSDRTRSTDTQYF. The CDR3 DNA reads as TGTGCCACCAGTGACCGGACTAGATCCACAGATACGCAGTATTTT. The J gene is TRBJ2-3, the V gene TRBV24-1; 7 bases map to TRBD2. CDR1 is KGHDR and CDR2 is SFDVKD in the germline V gene. CDR3 size: 15 residues. J gave up 2 bases and V 4 bases, and 5 bases lay outside the gene matches.

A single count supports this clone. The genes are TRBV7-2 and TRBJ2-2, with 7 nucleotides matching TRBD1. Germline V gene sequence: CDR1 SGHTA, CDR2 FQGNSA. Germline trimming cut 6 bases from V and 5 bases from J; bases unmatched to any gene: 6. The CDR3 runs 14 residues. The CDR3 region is CASSPDRVTGELFF. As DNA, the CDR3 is TGTGCCAGCAGTCCAGACAGGGTGACCGGGGAGCTGTTTTTT.

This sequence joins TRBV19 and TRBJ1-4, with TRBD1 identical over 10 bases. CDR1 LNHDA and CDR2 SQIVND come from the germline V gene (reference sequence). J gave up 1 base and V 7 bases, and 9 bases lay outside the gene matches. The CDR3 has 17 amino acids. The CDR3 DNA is TGTGCCAGTATGATGACAGGACAGGGGGGAACTAATGAAAAACTGTTTTTT. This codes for CASMMTGQGGTNEKLFF.

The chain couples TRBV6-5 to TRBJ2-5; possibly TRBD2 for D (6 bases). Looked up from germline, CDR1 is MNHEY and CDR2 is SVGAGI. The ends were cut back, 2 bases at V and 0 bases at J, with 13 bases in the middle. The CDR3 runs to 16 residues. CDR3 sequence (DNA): TGTGCCAGCAGTTACGGGGCGGGGTGGTACCAAGAGACCCAGTACTTC. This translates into CASSYGAGWYQETQYF.

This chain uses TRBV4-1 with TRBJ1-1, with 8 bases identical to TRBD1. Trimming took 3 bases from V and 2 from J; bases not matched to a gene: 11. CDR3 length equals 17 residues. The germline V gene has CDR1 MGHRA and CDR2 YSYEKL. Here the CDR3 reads CASSHPRRDRINTEAFF. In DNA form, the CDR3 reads TGCGCCAGCAGCCATCCTCGTCGGGACAGGATCAACACTGAAGCTTTCTTT.

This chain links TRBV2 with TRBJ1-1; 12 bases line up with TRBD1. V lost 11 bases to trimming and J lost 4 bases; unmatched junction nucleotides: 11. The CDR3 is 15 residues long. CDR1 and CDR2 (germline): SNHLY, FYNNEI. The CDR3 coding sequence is TGTGCCCACGGGGACAGGGGGCAGGTGAGCACTGAAGCTTTCTTT. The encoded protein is CAHGDRGQVSTEAFF.

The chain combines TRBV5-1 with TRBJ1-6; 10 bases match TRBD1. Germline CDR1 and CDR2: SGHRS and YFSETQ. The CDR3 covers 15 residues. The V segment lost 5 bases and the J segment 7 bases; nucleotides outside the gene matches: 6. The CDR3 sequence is CASRQGTGENSPLHF. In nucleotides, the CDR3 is TGCGCCAGCAGACAAGGGACAGGGGAGAATTCACCCCTCCACTTT.

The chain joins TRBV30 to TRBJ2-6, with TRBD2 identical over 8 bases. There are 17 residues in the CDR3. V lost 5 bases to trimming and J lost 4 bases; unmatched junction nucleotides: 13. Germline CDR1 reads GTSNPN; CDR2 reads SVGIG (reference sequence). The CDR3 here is CAWRGGRSLSGANVLTF. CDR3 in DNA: TGTGCCTGGCGGGGCGGGAGGTCGTTATCCGGGGCCAACGTCCTGACTTTC.

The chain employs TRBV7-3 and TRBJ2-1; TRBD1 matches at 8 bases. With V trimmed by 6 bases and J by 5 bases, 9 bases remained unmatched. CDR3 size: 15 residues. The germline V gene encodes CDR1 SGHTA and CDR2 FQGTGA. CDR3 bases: TGTGCCAGCAGTCCCGGGACAGGTACCCACAATGAGCAGTTCTTC. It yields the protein CASSPGTGTHNEQFF.

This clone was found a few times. The CDR3 coding sequence is TGTGCCATCAGTGGGACAGAGACCAAAAACATTCAGTACTTC. Amino acids: CAISGTETKNIQYF. The chain uses TRBV10-3 and TRBJ2-4, with D possibly being TRBD1 (6 bases). CDR3 length: 14 amino acids. Germline V gives CDR1 ENHRY, CDR2 SYGVKD. Between the trimmed V and J ends, which lost 4 bases and 2 bases, there was a span of 9 bases.

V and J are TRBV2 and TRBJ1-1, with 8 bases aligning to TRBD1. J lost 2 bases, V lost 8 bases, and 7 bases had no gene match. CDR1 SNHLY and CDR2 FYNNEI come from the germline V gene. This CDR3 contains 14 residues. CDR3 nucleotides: TGTGCCAGCGCTAGGGACAGGTACAACACTGAAGCTTTCTTT. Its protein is CASARDRYNTEAFF.

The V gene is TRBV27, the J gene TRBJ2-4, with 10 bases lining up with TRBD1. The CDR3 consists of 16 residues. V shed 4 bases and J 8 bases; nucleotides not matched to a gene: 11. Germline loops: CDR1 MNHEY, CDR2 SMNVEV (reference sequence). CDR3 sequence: CASSSRTGTGAHIQYF. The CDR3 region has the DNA TGTGCCAGCAGTTCAAGAACCGGGACAGGGGCACACATTCAGTACTTC.

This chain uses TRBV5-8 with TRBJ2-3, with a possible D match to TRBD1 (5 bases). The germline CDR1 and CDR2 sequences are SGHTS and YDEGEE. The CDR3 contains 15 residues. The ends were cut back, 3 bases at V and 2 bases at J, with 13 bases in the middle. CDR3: CASSWVDITTDTQYF. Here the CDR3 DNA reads TGTGCCAGCAGCTGGGTGGACATCACCACAGATACGCAGTATTTT.

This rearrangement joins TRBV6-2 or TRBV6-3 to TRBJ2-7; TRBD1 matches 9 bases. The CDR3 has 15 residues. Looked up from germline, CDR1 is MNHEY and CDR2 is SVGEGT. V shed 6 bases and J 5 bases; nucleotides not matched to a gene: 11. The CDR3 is CASSNTGGNWNEQYF. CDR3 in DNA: TGTGCCAGCAGCAATACAGGGGGCAATTGGAACGAGCAGTACTTC.

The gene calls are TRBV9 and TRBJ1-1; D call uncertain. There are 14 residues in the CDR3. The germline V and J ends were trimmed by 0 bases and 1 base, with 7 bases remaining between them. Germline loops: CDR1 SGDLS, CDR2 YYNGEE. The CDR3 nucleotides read TGTGCCAGCAGCGTAGCCCCAGAGAACACTGAAGCTTTCTTT. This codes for CASSVAPENTEAFF.

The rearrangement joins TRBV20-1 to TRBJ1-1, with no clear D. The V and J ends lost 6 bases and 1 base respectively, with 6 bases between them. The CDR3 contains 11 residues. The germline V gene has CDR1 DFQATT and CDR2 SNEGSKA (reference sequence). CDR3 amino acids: CSATPNTEAFF. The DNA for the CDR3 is TGCAGTGCCACACCGAACACTGAAGCTTTCTTT.

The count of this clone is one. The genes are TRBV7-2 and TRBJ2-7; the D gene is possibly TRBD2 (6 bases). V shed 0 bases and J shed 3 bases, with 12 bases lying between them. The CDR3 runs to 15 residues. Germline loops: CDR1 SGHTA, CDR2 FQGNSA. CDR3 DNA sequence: TGTGCCAGCAGCTTAGCCCGGGACTTTTACTACGAGCAGTACTTC. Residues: CASSLARDFYYEQYF.

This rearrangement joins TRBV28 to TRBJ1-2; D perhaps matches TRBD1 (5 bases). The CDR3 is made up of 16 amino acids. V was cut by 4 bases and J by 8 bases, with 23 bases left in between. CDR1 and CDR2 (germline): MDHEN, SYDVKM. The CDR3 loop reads CASSYPGSKGPEGYTF. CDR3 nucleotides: TGTGCCAGCAGTTACCCAGGAAGTAAGGGGCCGGAGGGCTACACCTTC.

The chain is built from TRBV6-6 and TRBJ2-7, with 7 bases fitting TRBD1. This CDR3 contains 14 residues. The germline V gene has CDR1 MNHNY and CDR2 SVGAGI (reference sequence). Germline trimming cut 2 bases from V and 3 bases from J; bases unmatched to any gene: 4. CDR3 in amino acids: CASSYTGAYYEQYF. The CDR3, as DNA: TGTGCCAGCAGTTACACAGGGGCCTACTACGAGCAGTACTTC.

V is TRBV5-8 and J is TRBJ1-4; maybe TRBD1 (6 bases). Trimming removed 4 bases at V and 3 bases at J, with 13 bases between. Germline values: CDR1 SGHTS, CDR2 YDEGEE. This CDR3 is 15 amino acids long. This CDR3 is CASSPYGQSNEKLFF. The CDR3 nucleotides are TGTGCCAGCAGCCCTTACGGACAGTCTAATGAAAAACTGTTTTTT.

CDR3 in amino acids: CASSPLAGRVPRSASYEQYF. CDR3 DNA sequence: TGTGCCAGCAGCCCCTTGGCTGGGAGAGTTCCGCGCTCCGCCTCCTACGAGCAGTACTTC. This chain connects TRBV28 to TRBJ2-7; D perhaps matches TRBD2 (5 bases). Germline CDR1 and CDR2: MDHEN and SYDVKM. V was shortened by 6 bases and J by 0 bases, with 30 bases between the two germline ends. CDR3 length: 20 amino acids. The full variable domain, rest sourced from reference TRBV28 and TRBJ2-7, is DVKVTQSSRYLVKRTGEKVFLECVQDMDHENMFWYRQDPGLGLRLIYFSYDVKMKEKGDIPEGYSVSREKKERFSLILESASTNQTSMYLCASSPLAGRVPRSASYEQYFGPGTRLTVT.

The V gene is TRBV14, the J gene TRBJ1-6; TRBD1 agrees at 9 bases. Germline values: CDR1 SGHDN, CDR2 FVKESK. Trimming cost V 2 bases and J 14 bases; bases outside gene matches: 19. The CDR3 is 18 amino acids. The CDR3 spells CASSQLTLNDRGFGALHF. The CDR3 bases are TGTGCCAGCAGCCAACTTACTCTGAATGACAGGGGGTTTGGAGCCCTCCACTTT.

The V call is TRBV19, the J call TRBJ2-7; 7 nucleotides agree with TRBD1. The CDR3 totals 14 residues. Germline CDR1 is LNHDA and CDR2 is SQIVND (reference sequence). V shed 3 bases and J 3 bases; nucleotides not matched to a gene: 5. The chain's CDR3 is CASSMFGTVYEQYF. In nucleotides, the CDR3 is TGTGCCAGTAGTATGTTCGGGACAGTCTACGAGCAGTACTTC.